These T cell receptor beta chains were read from a single sample in a study of T cell repertoires in cytomegalovirus infection. These receptors have no identified antigens. Each CDR3 protein is one row after TCRdb ran MiXCR on the reads. The sample contains hundreds of thousands of distinct CDR3 sequences, about 30% of which appear only once. The sample consisted of cultured PBMCs, taken from culture after CMV antigen stimulation. These receptors were collected from a human donor in good health (CMV status not recorded). Some clones in this sample may be carry-over from other donors' samples. Each CDR3 is given with its conserved first and last residue. D genes are given only for firm matches. Size values are once, few and many counts, or a class for expanded clones, and some rows have none.

j_call: TRBJ2-7
clone_size: few
d_call: NA
v_call: TRBV7-9
cdr3_aa: CASGGTRAQGQYF
cdr3_nt: TGTGCCAGCGGCGGGACACGGGCTCAGGGGCAGTACTTC

j_call: TRBJ2-3
clone_size: NA
d_call: TRBD2
v_call: TRBV7-9
cdr3_aa: CASSPRTSERTDTQYF
cdr3_nt: TGTGCCAGCAGCCCCCGAACTAGCGAACGCACAGATACGCAGTATTTT

j_call: TRBJ2-6
clone_size: NA
d_call: NA
v_call: TRBV7-6
cdr3_aa: CASRTASSGANVLTF
cdr3_nt: TGTGCCAGCCGGACAGCCAGCTCTGGGGCCAACGTCCTGACTTTC

j_call: TRBJ2-7
clone_size: NA
d_call: TRBD2
v_call: TRBV11-2
cdr3_aa: CASSLGRGTSRSEQYF
cdr3_nt: TGTGCCAGCAGCTTAGGCAGGGGGACTAGCAGGAGCGAGCAGTACTTC

j_call: TRBJ2-2
clone_size: NA
d_call: NA
v_call: TRBV4-3
cdr3_aa: CASSQEWTASNTGELFF
cdr3_nt: TGCGCCAGCAGCCAAGAGTGGACAGCCTCGAACACCGGGGAGCTGTTTTTT

j_call: TRBJ2-7
clone_size: NA
d_call: NA
v_call: TRBV12-3/TRBV12-4
cdr3_aa: CASSHRVGEQYF
cdr3_nt: TGTGCCAGCAGCCATCGGGTGGGCGAGCAGTACTTC

j_call: TRBJ2-7
clone_size: many
d_call: NA
v_call: TRBV7-2
cdr3_aa: CASSATPGPYEQYF
cdr3_nt: TGTGCCAGCAGCGCTACACCGGGACCCTACGAGCAGTACTTC

j_call: TRBJ1-6
clone_size: NA
d_call: NA
v_call: TRBV6-1
cdr3_aa: CATTWESPALHF
cdr3_nt: TGTGCCACCACCTGGGAGTCCCCGGCCCTCCACTTT

j_call: TRBJ2-1
clone_size: few
d_call: TRBD2
v_call: TRBV12-3/TRBV12-4
cdr3_aa: CASTPGLAGEDEQFF
cdr3_nt: TGTGCCAGCACCCCGGGACTAGCGGGAGAAGATGAGCAGTTCTTC

j_call: TRBJ1-5
clone_size: few
d_call: NA
v_call: TRBV2
cdr3_aa: CASSEVSGFNQPQHF
cdr3_nt: TGTGCCAGCAGTGAAGTTTCCGGGTTCAATCAGCCCCAGCATTTT

j_call: TRBJ1-1
clone_size: few
d_call: NA
v_call: TRBV6-1
cdr3_aa: CASSEDQVTEAFF
cdr3_nt: TGTGCCAGCAGTGAAGATCAGGTCACTGAAGCTTTCTTT

j_call: TRBJ2-1
clone_size: few
d_call: NA
v_call: TRBV11-2
cdr3_aa: CASSLVLRAYNEQFF
cdr3_nt: TGTGCCAGCAGCTTAGTTCTGCGGGCCTACAATGAGCAGTTCTTC

j_call: TRBJ2-1
clone_size: few
d_call: TRBD2
v_call: TRBV7-6
cdr3_aa: CASSSTSGRDNEQFF
cdr3_nt: TGTGCCAGCAGCTCCACTAGCGGGAGGGACAATGAGCAGTTCTTC

j_call: TRBJ2-1
clone_size: few
d_call: NA
v_call: TRBV19
cdr3_aa: CASRAGSSYNEQFF
cdr3_nt: TGTGCCAGCCGAGCCGGGTCCTCCTACAATGAGCAGTTCTTC

j_call: TRBJ2-3
clone_size: NA
d_call: TRBD1
v_call: TRBV20-1
cdr3_aa: CSARDSFSTDTQYF
cdr3_nt: TGCAGTGCCAGGGACAGCTTCAGCACAGATACGCAGTATTTT

j_call: TRBJ1-5
clone_size: NA
d_call: NA
v_call: TRBV7-8
cdr3_aa: CASSPPLSNQPQHF
cdr3_nt: TGTGCCAGCAGCCCCCCCCTTAGCAATCAGCCCCAGCATTTT

j_call: TRBJ1-5
clone_size: NA
d_call: NA
v_call: TRBV6-1
cdr3_aa: CASDRRGRQFVPQHF
cdr3_nt: TGTGCCAGCGACCGCAGGGGCCGCCAATTCGTTCCCCAGCATTTT

j_call: TRBJ1-4
clone_size: few
d_call: TRBD1
v_call: TRBV4-1
cdr3_aa: CASSRLPGQGAGKLFF
cdr3_nt: TGCGCCAGCAGCCGGTTACCGGGACAGGGGGCCGGGAAACTGTTTTTT

j_call: TRBJ1-6
clone_size: NA
d_call: NA
v_call: TRBV12-3/TRBV12-4
cdr3_aa: CASGPSSYNSPLHF
cdr3_nt: TGTGCCAGCGGTCCGAGCTCCTATAATTCACCCCTCCACTTT

j_call: TRBJ2-1
clone_size: NA
d_call: TRBD1
v_call: TRBV5-4
cdr3_aa: CASNSEPGQGYNEQFF
cdr3_nt: TGTGCCAGCAACTCCGAGCCGGGACAGGGGTACAATGAGCAGTTCTTC

j_call: TRBJ2-7
clone_size: few
d_call: NA
v_call: TRBV6-6
cdr3_aa: CASSYSGGGAAYEQYF
cdr3_nt: TGTGCCAGCAGTTACTCTGGAGGGGGGGCCGCCTACGAGCAGTACTTC

j_call: TRBJ1-6
clone_size: NA
d_call: NA
v_call: TRBV2
cdr3_aa: CASSEAQGRNSPLHF
cdr3_nt: TGTGCCAGCAGTGAAGCGCAGGGTCGGAATTCACCCCTCCACTTT

j_call: TRBJ1-6
clone_size: NA
d_call: NA
v_call: TRBV7-9
cdr3_aa: CASRANGNSPLHF
cdr3_nt: TGTGCCAGCAGAGCAAACGGGAATTCACCCCTCCACTTT

j_call: TRBJ2-1
clone_size: NA
d_call: NA
v_call: TRBV19
cdr3_aa: CATTPLGAREQFF
cdr3_nt: TGTGCCACCACCCCTCTGGGGGCAAGGGAGCAGTTCTTC

j_call: TRBJ2-7
clone_size: NA
d_call: NA
v_call: TRBV4-1
cdr3_aa: CASSQVPGQIPYEQYF
cdr3_nt: TGCGCCAGCAGCCAAGTCCCGGGACAAATTCCCTACGAGCAGTACTTC

j_call: TRBJ2-7
clone_size: few
d_call: NA
v_call: TRBV7-8
cdr3_aa: CASSWSPPGVGVTYEQYF
cdr3_nt: TGTGCCAGCAGCTGGTCCCCCCCAGGGGTAGGGGTCACCTACGAGCAGTACTTC

j_call: TRBJ2-7
clone_size: NA
d_call: TRBD2
v_call: TRBV27
cdr3_aa: CASLKGRGRDSYEQYF
cdr3_nt: TGTGCCAGCCTCAAAGGGCGCGGGAGGGACTCCTACGAGCAGTACTTC

j_call: TRBJ2-5
clone_size: few
d_call: TRBD1
v_call: TRBV6-1
cdr3_aa: CASTSKGTVLALETQYF
cdr3_nt: TGTGCCAGCACTTCCAAGGGGACAGTCCTTGCTCTAGAGACCCAGTACTTC

j_call: TRBJ2-7
clone_size: NA
d_call: NA
v_call: TRBV7-9
cdr3_aa: CASSPPTRYDEQYF
cdr3_nt: TGTGCCAGCAGCCCCCCCACCAGGTACGACGAGCAGTACTTC

j_call: TRBJ2-2
clone_size: NA
d_call: TRBD2
v_call: TRBV7-2
cdr3_aa: CASSRGGRGSGELFF
cdr3_nt: TGTGCCAGCAGCCGGGGGGGGAGGGGGAGCGGGGAGCTGTTTTTT

j_call: TRBJ2-1
clone_size: few
d_call: NA
v_call: TRBV11-2
cdr3_aa: CASSPTGRNEQFF
cdr3_nt: TGTGCCAGCAGCCCTACAGGGCGGAATGAGCAGTTCTTC

j_call: TRBJ1-2
clone_size: NA
d_call: TRBD1
v_call: TRBV4-1
cdr3_aa: CASSQVLRGRGNGYTF
cdr3_nt: TGCGCCAGCAGCCAAGTCCTGAGGGGGCGAGGTAATGGCTACACCTTC

j_call: TRBJ2-7
clone_size: NA
d_call: TRBD2
v_call: TRBV30
cdr3_aa: CACTSGSPYEQYF
cdr3_nt: TGTGCCTGCACGAGCGGGAGTCCCTACGAGCAGTACTTC

j_call: TRBJ2-4
clone_size: NA
d_call: NA
v_call: TRBV19
cdr3_aa: CGCGAKNIQYF
cdr3_nt: TGTGGATGCGGAGCCAAAAACATTCAGTACTTC

j_call: TRBJ2-1
clone_size: many
d_call: NA
v_call: TRBV7-2
cdr3_aa: CASSFDQLREQFF
cdr3_nt: TGTGCCAGCAGCTTTGATCAGCTCCGGGAGCAGTTCTTC

j_call: TRBJ2-1
clone_size: NA
d_call: TRBD2
v_call: TRBV20-1
cdr3_aa: CSARATSGGYNEQFF
cdr3_nt: TGCAGTGCTAGAGCGACTAGCGGGGGCTACAATGAGCAGTTCTTC

j_call: TRBJ1-2
clone_size: NA
d_call: NA
v_call: TRBV10-3
cdr3_aa: CAISESKRGGYTF
cdr3_nt: TGTGCCATCAGTGAGTCTAAGAGGGGCGGCTACACCTTC

j_call: TRBJ2-2
clone_size: NA
d_call: NA
v_call: TRBV14
cdr3_aa: CASSQVGFYTGELFF
cdr3_nt: TGTGCCAGCAGCCAAGTCGGGTTTTACACCGGGGAGCTGTTTTTT

j_call: TRBJ2-1
clone_size: NA
d_call: NA
v_call: TRBV18
cdr3_aa: CASSPILGGRTNEQFF
cdr3_nt: TGTGCCAGCTCACCGATACTAGGAGGTCGGACAAATGAGCAGTTCTTC

j_call: TRBJ2-1
clone_size: many
d_call: TRBD2
v_call: TRBV7-2
cdr3_aa: CASSLQSAGNEQFF
cdr3_nt: TGTGCCAGCAGCCTACAATCAGCGGGGAATGAGCAGTTCTTC